This T cell receptor beta chain was captured in a study of shared clonotypes between healthy human individuals. Points from the study as a whole: Expectations were that clonotype sharing among donors would be affected by sequencing depth.

As concerns this clone: Its matching antigen is unknown.

CDR1 LGHNA and CDR2 YSLEER come from the germline V gene. The CDR3 covers 15 residues. Trimming cost V 1 base and J 9 bases; bases outside gene matches: 8. The assay ran at deep level. The genomic DNA of each subset was split evenly across several immunoSEQ plates. Method: immunoSEQ multiplex PCR; TCRdb's copy keeps in-frame clones and lacks some. The profile shows approximately 480,000 clones, approximately 79% of them singletons. The rearrangement links TRBV4-3 to TRBJ2-1; TRBD2 aligns across 8 bases. The sequencing sample was made of PBMCs. The sequence was collected from a woman aged 40 to 55 in good health. Some clones in this sample may be carry-over from other donors' samples. CDR3 sequence: CASSQGVGLAGEQFF. The CDR3 DNA reads TGCGCCAGCAGCCAAGGGGTTGGACTAGCCGGTGAGCAGTTCTTC.